One and the same sample provided the 7 T cell receptor beta chains below, sequenced in a study of T cell responses to AZD1222 COVID-19 vaccine. Sequencing was performed with immunoSEQ multiplex PCR; in TCRdb, only in-frame clones are kept and a portion is missing. Here the sample spans 110,000 to 150,000 clones, roughly 91% being singletons. The specimen was peripheral blood, collected on day 0 of AZD1222 vaccination. These receptors all come from an adult in good health.

V is TRBV4-1 and J is TRBJ1-1; D is undetermined. This CDR3 is built from 15 residues. Germline CDR1 is MGHRA and CDR2 is YSYEKL. Trimming took off 1 base at V and 11 bases at J, with 20 bases between the two ends. CDR3 in amino acids: CASSQVSGGWAPAFF. The CDR3 nucleotides are TGCGCCAGCAGCCAAGTGTCGGGCGGCTGGGCCCCCGCTTTCTTT.

The V gene is TRBV5-6, the J gene TRBJ1-6, with 7 bases fitting TRBD1. The CDR3 consists of 17 residues. After removal of 2 bases from V and 14 bases from J, the junction contained 19 bases not matched to a gene. Germline-derived CDR1 and CDR2 are SGHDT and YYEEEE. CDR3: CASSFNHRTGQFGSLHF. CDR3 DNA: TGTGCCAGCAGCTTTAACCACCGGACAGGACAATTTGGATCCCTCCACTTT.

This chain uses TRBV28 with TRBJ1-2; D is undetermined. Trimming removed 11 bases from V and 5 bases from J, with 12 bases in between. CDR3 length: 11 residues. CDR1 is MDHEN and CDR2 is SYDVKM in the germline V gene. CDR3 protein: CALLLEYGYTF. CDR3 in DNA: TGTGCCCTCCTTCTGGAGTATGGCTACACCTTC.

The chain joins TRBV13 to TRBJ1-4; TRBD1 matches 10 bases. V lost 5 bases and J lost 8; bases outside the gene matches: 8. The germline gives CDR1 PRHDT, CDR2 FYEKMQ (reference sequence). CDR3 length equals 15 residues. Written as DNA, the CDR3 is TGTGCCAGCAGCCCAACGGACAGGGGGGGCGAAAAACTGTTTTTT. As protein: CASSPTDRGGEKLFF.

This sequence joins TRBV14 and TRBJ1-5; D gene unclear. This CDR3 spans 13 amino acids. The V gene lost 5 bases and the J gene lost 6 bases, with 11 bases spanning the gap. CDR1 and CDR2 from the germline V gene are SGHDN and FVKESK. This chain's CDR3 is CASSYAGGQPQHF. CDR3 sequence (DNA): TGTGCCAGCAGCTATGCCGGCGGTCAGCCCCAGCATTTT.

The chain has TRBV3-1 (or the pseudogene TRBV3-2) and TRBJ1-2; tentative D call: TRBD1 (6 bases). Trimming cost V 5 bases and J 2 bases, with 12 bases left between them. CDR1 is LGHDT, CDR2 YNNKEL, per germline (reference sequence). The CDR3 extends over 14 amino acids. CDR3 residues: CASSSTGTNYGYTF. CDR3 in DNA: TGTGCCAGCAGCTCGACCGGGACAAACTATGGCTACACCTTC.

The rearrangement uses TRBV5-8 and TRBJ1-2; D is ambiguous. The CDR3 loop spans 12 amino acids. The germline CDR1 and CDR2 sequences are SGHTS and YDEGEE. Deletions cut 1 base from V and 7 bases from J, with 8 bases between. The CDR3 protein is CASSLNAVGYTF. As DNA, the CDR3 is TGTGCCAGCAGCTTGAATGCAGTTGGCTACACCTTC.